A single sample is the source of the 31 T cell receptor beta chains below, sequenced in a study of a mutant IDH1 vaccine in newly diagnosed glioma. As for time point: baseline, week 1 (first vaccination visit). Treatment defined: pre-vaccination baseline after standard-of-care therapy. This table comes from immunoSEQ multiplex PCR, and its TCRdb copy is limited to in-frame clones, with some not included. The data show about 50,000 clones, 70% to 90% seen once. The sequencing used PBMCs, collected from a glioma patient treated with radiotherapy, temozolomide or both. These receptors were obtained from a man aged 40-49 years with glioma.

The rearrangement links TRBV7-6 to TRBJ1-5, with D hard to call. Looked up from germline, CDR1 is SGHVS and CDR2 is FNYEAQ. Deletions cut 5 bases from V and 7 bases from J, with 12 bases between. The CDR3 contains 13 residues. CDR3 in DNA: TGTGCCAGCAGCCTCGAGGGTTGGCAGCCCCAGCATTTT. Its translation: CASSLEGWQPQHF. Complete variable domain (other parts from reference TRBV7-6 and TRBJ1-5): GAGVSQSPRYKVTKRGQDVALRCDPISGHVSLYWYRQALGQGPEFLTYFNYEAQQDKSGLPNDRFSAERPEGSISTLTIQRTEQRDSAMYRCASSLEGWQPQHFGDGTRLSIL.

This chain links TRBV18 with TRBJ2-5; TRBD1 matches at 7 bases. Germline-derived CDR1 and CDR2 are KGHSH and LQKENI. There are 13 residues in the CDR3. Losses at the gene ends were 8 bases for V and 2 bases for J; bases not matched to a gene: 5. The CDR3 loop is CASVGTDQETQYF. The CDR3 DNA is TGTGCCAGCGTGGGGACAGATCAAGAGACCCAGTACTTC.

The genes are TRBV2 and TRBJ2-2, with 9 bases matching TRBD1. The CDR3 covers 14 residues. Germline CDR1 and CDR2: SNHLY and FYNNEI. Trimming at V came to 6 bases and at J to 6 bases, leaving 5 bases not matched to a gene. CDR3 region: CASRATGGSGELFF. CDR3 nucleotide sequence: TGTGCCAGCAGAGCGACAGGGGGTTCCGGGGAGCTGTTTTTT.

This chain links TRBV16 with TRBJ1-2; D call uncertain. From germline, CDR1 is KGHSY and CDR2 FQNENV. V was shortened by 0 bases and J by 7 bases, with 3 bases between the two germline ends. The CDR3 extends over 11 amino acids. CDR3 bases: TGTGCCAGCAGCCAATCCCTTGGCTACACCTTC. Translating it yields CASSQSLGYTF. The full variable domain, its missing parts supplied by reference TRBV16 and TRBJ1-2, is GEEVAQTPKHLVRGEGQKAKLYCAPIKGHSYVFWYQQVLKNEFKFLISFQNENVFDETGMPKERFSAKCLPNSPCSLEIQATKLEDSAVYFCASSQSLGYTFGSGTRLTVV.

V and J are TRBV5-8 and TRBJ2-7, with D uncertain. Germline CDR1 and CDR2: SGHTS and YDEGEE. This CDR3 has 14 residues. V gave up 0 bases and J gave up 2 bases, with 9 bases separating them. In DNA, the CDR3 is TGTGCCAGCAGCTTGGAATTGGGGACCTACGAGCAGTACTTC. Amino acid sequence: CASSLELGTYEQYF.

CDR3 loop: CASSDRTGGAETQYF. CDR3 nucleotides: TGCGCCAGCAGCGATCGCACAGGGGGCGCGGAGACCCAGTACTTC. V and J are TRBV4-3 and TRBJ2-5, with 9 bases aligning to TRBD1. V was clipped by 5 bases and J by 5 bases; unmatched bases: 9. Germline loops: CDR1 LGHNA, CDR2 YSLEER. The CDR3 is 15 amino acids.

The V and J genes are TRBV4-1 and TRBJ1-6; 11 bases agree with TRBD1. Unmatched junction bases numbered 8, after V lost 1 base and J lost 9 bases. Looked up from germline, CDR1 is MGHRA and CDR2 is YSYEKL. CDR3 length: 17 residues. CDR3 sequence: CASSQGLRTGGVSPLHF. In DNA form, the CDR3 reads TGCGCCAGCAGCCAAGGTTTGAGGACAGGGGGCGTTTCACCCCTCCACTTT.

V usage is TRBV6-1 and J usage is TRBJ1-5; 7 nucleotides match TRBD1. This CDR3 has 15 residues. Germline-derived CDR1 and CDR2 are MNHNS and SASEGT. V shed 4 bases, J shed 5 bases, and the junction held 8 bases outside the gene matches. The DNA of the CDR3 is TGTGCCAGCAGTGGCATCTCGGGACAGTATCAGCCCCAGCATTTT. Translating it yields CASSGISGQYQPQHF.

The chain employs TRBV2 and TRBJ2-3, with 9 bases aligning to TRBD2. Germline V lookup: CDR1 SNHLY, CDR2 FYNNEI. The CDR3 consists of 17 residues. J gave up 1 base and V 6 bases, and 11 bases lay outside the gene matches. CDR3 sequence (DNA): TGTGCCAGCAGGGGGTTATGGCGGGAGGGCGGCACAGATACGCAGTATTTT. Protein: CASRGLWREGGTDTQYF.

This clone was seen a handful of times. The rearrangement uses TRBV18 and TRBJ2-3; D not certain. CDR1 is KGHSH, CDR2 LQKENI, per germline. CDR3 length equals 16 residues. V lost 6 bases and J lost 2, with 18 bases in between. CDR3 residues: CASSPGPLGPTDTQYF. CDR3 sequence (DNA): TGTGCCAGCTCCCCCGGACCTTTGGGCCCCACAGATACGCAGTATTTT.

The CDR3 DNA sequence: TGTGCCAGCAGTTCGGGGGGCGCGATCCACGAGCAGTACTTC. It encodes CASSSGGAIHEQYF. This rearrangement joins TRBV27 to TRBJ2-7; D is possibly TRBD2 (7 bases). The CDR3 sequence is 14 residues long. CDR1 and CDR2 (germline): MNHEY, SMNVEV (reference sequence). Trimming shortened V by 4 bases and J by 5 bases, and 15 bases separated the two germline ends.

The rearrangement links TRBV5-1 to TRBJ2-2; weak D call: TRBD2 (5 bases). CDR1 is SGHRS and CDR2 is YFSETQ in the germline V gene. V shed 2 bases and J shed 3 bases, with 8 bases lying between them. The CDR3 runs to 14 residues. In nucleotides, the CDR3 is TGCGCCAGCAGCTTTCATAGCGACACCGGGGAGCTGTTTTTT. Translation gives CASSFHSDTGELFF.

This clone has a single count. V and J are TRBV6-6 and TRBJ2-7, with TRBD1 identical over 9 bases. The CDR3 is made up of 15 amino acids. V lost 5 bases and J lost 6; bases outside the gene matches: 11. Germline V gives CDR1 MNHNY, CDR2 SVGAGI (reference sequence). CDR3 sequence: CASSDTGGAPSEQYF. The CDR3 DNA reads as TGTGCCAGCAGTGATACAGGGGGCGCCCCCTCCGAGCAGTACTTC.

V is TRBV21-1 and J is TRBJ2-7; the D call in the table, TRBD2, was not verified against the DNA. TRBV21-1 is marked as a pseudogene. This CDR3 is 16 amino acids long. CDR3 sequence reads: CASSKCYEVGAYEQYF. The CDR3 nucleotides are TGTGCCAGCAGCAAATGCTATGAGGTTGGCGCCTACGAGCAGTACTTC.

The V gene is TRBV14, the J gene TRBJ2-7, with D possibly TRBD2 on 5 matching bases. CDR1 SGHDN and CDR2 FVKESK come from the germline V gene. The germline V and J ends were trimmed by 5 bases and 0 bases, with 8 bases remaining between them. This CDR3 is 13 amino acids long. The CDR3 DNA reads as TGTGCCAGCAGCTCTGCGGGCTCCTACGAGCAGTACTTC. Protein sequence: CASSSAGSYEQYF.

The CDR3 nucleotides are TGTGCCAGCTCACCACCGGTCACCACAGATACGCAGTATTTT. It specifies CASSPPVTTDTQYF. V is TRBV18 and J is TRBJ2-3; D is unresolved. CDR1 and CDR2 (germline): KGHSH, LQKENI. The CDR3 totals 14 residues. Trimming cost V 0 bases and J 2 bases, with 6 bases left between them.

The chain joins TRBV7-9 to TRBJ2-2, with TRBD2 matching 7 bases. Losses at the gene ends were 6 bases for V and 6 bases for J; bases not matched to a gene: 7. Per the germline V gene, CDR1 is SEHNR and CDR2 is FQNEAQ (reference sequence). The CDR3 totals 14 residues. CDR3: CASRAVGGPGELFF. The CDR3 DNA follows: TGTGCCAGCAGGGCCGTGGGAGGGCCCGGGGAGCTGTTTTTT.

The V and J genes are TRBV4-1 and TRBJ2-5; 7 bases map to TRBD1. J gave up 6 bases and V 5 bases, and 9 bases lay outside the gene matches. Germline-derived CDR1 and CDR2 are MGHRA and YSYEKL. There are 14 residues in the CDR3. The CDR3 DNA follows: TGCGCCAGCAGCGAAAAAGGGGGCCCGAAGACCCAGTACTTC. Amino acid sequence: CASSEKGGPKTQYF.

J is TRBJ2-4 and V is TRBV7-9; D gene ambiguous. Germline loops: CDR1 SEHNR, CDR2 FQNEAQ (reference sequence). V dropped 8 bases and J dropped 3 bases, with 8 bases sitting between them. The CDR3 consists of 12 residues. DNA of the CDR3: TGTGCCAGCGTAGGTCTCAAAAACATTCAGTACTTC. Protein product: CASVGLKNIQYF.

In its sample, this clone was seen a few times. This CDR3 reads CASSLIKRGDSGNTIYF. DNA for the CDR3: TGTGCCAGCAGCTTGATAAAGAGGGGGGATTCTGGAAACACCATATATTTT. The rearrangement uses TRBV5-6 and TRBJ1-3; TRBD1 might be the D (6 bases). Germline CDR1 is SGHDT and CDR2 is YYEEEE. This CDR3 spans 17 amino acids. The germline V and J ends were trimmed by 1 base and 1 base, with 15 bases remaining between them.

The CDR3 sequence is CAPREQGETQYF. Written as DNA, the CDR3 is TGTGCTCCCCGGGAGCAGGGGGAGACCCAGTACTTC. J is TRBJ2-5 and V is TRBV28, with D possibly called TRBD1 or TRBD2 (6 bases each). The length of the CDR3 is 12 residues. Germline V gives CDR1 MDHEN, CDR2 SYDVKM. The whole variable domain, remainder taken from reference TRBV28 and TRBJ2-5, is DVKVTQSSRYLVKRTGEKVFLECVQDMDHENMFWYRQDPGLGLRLIYFSYDVKMKEKGDIPEGYSVSREKKERFSLILESASTNQTSMYLCAPREQGETQYFGPGTRLLVL.

In this sample, this clone turned up a few times. The chain is built from TRBV25-1 and TRBJ2-1; 9 bases map to TRBD1. CDR3 length: 15 residues. The trim removed 3 bases at V and 4 bases at J, leaving 4 bases unmatched. Germline V gives CDR1 MGHDK, CDR2 SYGVNS. CDR3 sequence reads: CASSDPGTGYNEQFF. Here the CDR3 DNA reads TGTGCCAGCAGTGACCCCGGGACAGGGTACAATGAGCAGTTCTTC.

The chain combines TRBV6-4 with TRBJ2-7; 11 bases align to TRBD2. The V and J ends lost 5 bases and 1 base, in that order; junction bases with no gene match: 4. Germline values: CDR1 MRHNA, CDR2 SNTAGT. CDR3 length: 15 residues. CDR3 in DNA: TGTGCCAGCAGTATACTAGCGGGGGTGTCCTACGAGCAGTACTTC. This encodes CASSILAGVSYEQYF.

The genes are TRBV2 and TRBJ1-4, with D tentatively TRBD1 (5 bases). V was trimmed by 8 bases and J by 5 bases, leaving 15 bases between them. Germline V gene lookup returns CDR1 SNHLY and CDR2 FYNNEI. The CDR3 sequence is 14 residues long. The CDR3 DNA sequence: TGTGCCAGCCTCCGGGACCTATTAAATGAAAAACTGTTTTTT. It specifies CASLRDLLNEKLFF.

The CDR3 reads CASSREQGAYEQYF. DNA for the CDR3: TGCGCCAGCAGCCGCGAACAGGGGGCCTACGAGCAGTACTTC. The V and J genes are TRBV4-3 and TRBJ2-7; 8 nucleotides align to TRBD1. V dropped 4 bases and J dropped 2; count of bases not matched to a gene: 4. Germline V gene data show CDR1 as LGHNA and CDR2 as YSLEER. The CDR3 has 14 residues.

The V gene is TRBV7-9, the J gene TRBJ1-6, with D possibly being TRBD1 (6 bases). This CDR3 spans 16 amino acids. V was shortened by 4 bases and J by 9 bases, with 19 bases between the two germline ends. The germline CDR1 and CDR2 sequences are SEHNR and FQNEAQ (reference sequence). CDR3 in amino acids: CASSSRKGGNGSPLHF. The CDR3 nucleotides are TGTGCCAGCAGCTCCCGAAAGGGGGGGAACGGTTCACCCCTCCACTTT.

This clone was seen only once. The chain employs TRBV6-1 and TRBJ2-7; D ambiguous. The V gene lost 6 bases and the J gene lost 3 bases, with 9 bases spanning the gap. Germline loops: CDR1 MNHNS, CDR2 SASEGT. This CDR3 has 12 residues. The CDR3: CASSLVGYEQYF. Here the CDR3 DNA reads TGTGCCAGCAGCCTGGTGGGCTACGAGCAGTACTTC.

The gene calls are TRBV4-3 and TRBJ2-4; 15 positions match TRBD2. V shed 4 bases and J 1 base; nucleotides not matched to a gene: 11. Germline lookup yields CDR1 LGHNA and CDR2 YSLEER. The CDR3 contains 20 residues. DNA of the CDR3: TGCGCCAGCAGCCGGACTAGCGGGAGGGCCATGGAAGGGGCCAAAAACATTCAGTACTTC. This codes for CASSRTSGRAMEGAKNIQYF.

This clone has just a few counts. The V gene is TRBV13, the J gene TRBJ2-7, with no clear D. V was trimmed by 0 bases and J by 6 bases, leaving 9 bases between them. The CDR3 extends over 13 amino acids. The germline gives CDR1 PRHDT, CDR2 FYEKMQ (reference sequence). CDR3 amino acids: CASSLGTLFEQYF. The CDR3 bases are TGTGCCAGCAGCTTAGGGACCCTCTTCGAGCAGTACTTC.

The chain combines TRBV6-6 with TRBJ2-7; 10 nucleotides agree with TRBD1. Germline lookup yields CDR1 MNHNY and CDR2 SVGAGI (reference sequence). The CDR3 length is 15 residues. V lost 7 bases, J lost 5 bases, and 11 bases stayed unmatched. For the CDR3, the DNA is TGTGCCAGCACCGACGAGGGACAGGGGCCCAACGAGCAGTACTTC. Protein sequence: CASTDEGQGPNEQYF.

The gene calls are TRBV27 and TRBJ2-5, with TRBD1 identical over 9 bases. The V and J ends lost 3 bases and 5 bases, in that order; junction bases with no gene match: 4. The germline V gene encodes CDR1 MNHEY and CDR2 SMNVEV (reference sequence). The CDR3 runs 14 residues. Here the CDR3 reads CASSFTGGRETQYF. CDR3 nucleotides: TGTGCCAGCAGTTTTACAGGGGGCCGGGAGACCCAGTACTTC.